The 32 T cell receptor beta chains reported below all come from one sample, sequenced in a study of cytomegalovirus exposure and HLA in healthy donors. PCR primers comprised 60 Vbeta and 13 Jbeta primers. Sequencing used immunoSEQ multiplex PCR; TCRdb keeps in-frame clones, though not all of them. The table includes approximately 110,000 clones, 65% to 85% detected once. The sample comprised PBMCs. The receptors were sampled from a male donor in good health and CMV-seronegative.

The chain recombines TRBV6-5 with TRBJ2-7; 7 bases map to TRBD2. The germline V gene encodes CDR1 MNHEY and CDR2 SVGAGI. This CDR3 contains 15 residues. J lost 0 bases, V lost 5 bases, and 7 bases had no gene match. CDR3 protein: CASSPSGRSSYEQYF. The CDR3 bases are TGTGCCAGCAGTCCTAGCGGAAGAAGCTCCTACGAGCAGTACTTC.

This chain connects TRBV9 to TRBJ2-7; 12 positions match TRBD2. The V segment lost 5 bases and the J segment 2 bases; nucleotides outside the gene matches: 8. The CDR3 sequence is 16 residues long. Germline loops: CDR1 SGDLS, CDR2 YYNGEE. This CDR3 is CASSEKLAGGAYEQYF. CDR3 bases: TGTGCCAGCAGTGAAAAACTAGCGGGAGGTGCCTACGAGCAGTACTTC.

The J gene is TRBJ1-2, the V gene TRBV4-2; D is unclear. CDR1 LGHNA and CDR2 YNFKEQ come from the germline V gene. V was pared by 0 bases and J by 2 bases, with 13 bases between. The CDR3 is 16 residues long. The CDR3 loop reads CASSQERDPLNYGYTF. DNA for the CDR3: TGTGCCAGCAGCCAAGAGCGAGATCCACTAAACTATGGCTACACCTTC.

This chain connects TRBV7-2 to TRBJ1-1; D gene ambiguous. Between the trimmed V and J ends, which lost 5 bases and 5 bases, there was a span of 18 bases. The CDR3 runs to 15 residues. Germline CDR1 SGHTA, CDR2 FQGNSA. DNA of the CDR3: TGTGCCAGCAGCGCCACCCGAGGGCAAGGGACTGAAGCTTTCTTT. It codes for CASSATRGQGTEAFF. The variable domain in full, completed from reference TRBV7-2 and TRBJ1-1, reads GAGVSQSPSNKVTEKGKDVELRCDPISGHTALYWYRQSLGQGLEFLIYFQGNSAPDKSGLPSDRFSAERTGGSVSTLTIQRTQQEDSAVYLCASSATRGQGTEAFFGQGTRLTVV.

This clone has just one count. The V gene is TRBV29-1, the J gene TRBJ2-5, with 11 bases aligning to TRBD2. J lost 2 bases, V lost 4 bases, and 12 bases had no gene match. From germline, CDR1 is SQVTM and CDR2 ANQGSEA. The CDR3 covers 17 residues. CDR3 in amino acids: CSVAAGTSGGGQETQYF. Here the CDR3 DNA reads TGCAGCGTTGCAGCCGGGACTAGCGGAGGAGGGCAAGAGACCCAGTACTTC.

The gene calls are TRBV29-1 and TRBJ1-3; D is ambiguous. This CDR3 has 16 amino acids. V was clipped by 7 bases and J by 0 bases, with 19 bases between them. Germline V gene lookup returns CDR1 SQVTM and CDR2 ANQGSEA. CDR3 coding DNA: TGCAGCGCGGGGATCATCCCGGTGGACTCTGGAAACACCATATATTTT. Its translation: CSAGIIPVDSGNTIYF.

The gene calls are TRBV27 and TRBJ1-2, with 9 nucleotides matching TRBD1. Germline V CDR1 and CDR2: MNHEY, SMNVEV (reference sequence). Trimming took 6 bases from V and 9 from J; bases not matched to a gene: 14. This CDR3 comprises 15 residues. This CDR3 is CASRRTGVDAMSYTF. The CDR3 region has the DNA TGTGCCAGCAGGAGGACAGGGGTTGACGCTATGAGCTACACCTTC.

A few counts support this clone. The chain couples TRBV7-9 to TRBJ2-1; perhaps TRBD2 as D (6 bases). The CDR3 runs to 13 residues. V lost 5 bases, J lost 7 bases, and 12 bases lay in between. Germline V gene data show CDR1 as SEHNR and CDR2 as FQNEAQ (reference sequence). The CDR3 DNA reads as TGTGCCAGCAGCCCGTGGGGGGAAAATGAGCAGTTCTTC. This encodes CASSPWGENEQFF.

The chain joins TRBV7-2 to TRBJ2-7; D uncertain. CDR1 and CDR2 (germline): SGHTA, FQGNSA. V lost 5 bases to trimming and J lost 2 bases, with 7 bases between them. This CDR3 region has 12 residues. The CDR3 DNA sequence: TGTGCCAGCAGCCCAAATCCCTACGAGCAGTACTTC. Protein sequence: CASSPNPYEQYF.

The V and J genes are TRBV30 and TRBJ2-5; 7 bases map to TRBD2. The last part of the DNA fits TRBJ2-7 better; the J call may be wrong. Germline CDR1 reads GTSNPN; CDR2 reads SVGIG (reference sequence). The CDR3 contains 14 residues. CDR3 region: CAWDAGLPPYEQYF. For the CDR3, the DNA is TGTGCCTGGGACGCGGGACTACCGCCCTACGAGCAGTACTTC.

V and J are TRBV30 and TRBJ1-5, with TRBD1 as a possible D gene (6 bases). V was shortened by 4 bases and J by 4 bases, with 14 bases between the two germline ends. There are 14 residues in the CDR3. In germline, CDR1 is GTSNPN, CDR2 SVGIG (reference sequence). The CDR3 here is CAWNGGLGNQPQHF. As DNA, the CDR3 is TGTGCCTGGAACGGGGGGCTGGGGAATCAGCCCCAGCATTTT.

J is TRBJ1-1 and V is TRBV10-3; TRBD1 aligns across 7 bases. The length of the CDR3 is 13 residues. V was pared by 7 bases and J by 5 bases, with 7 bases of the junction left unmatched. Germline lookup yields CDR1 ENHRY and CDR2 SYGVKD. The CDR3 is CAINLDRDTEAFF. The CDR3 nucleotides read TGTGCCATCAATCTCGACAGGGATACTGAAGCTTTCTTT.

As regards this clone: Mismatch with germline at one junction end may stem from a read error. The chain employs TRBV7-9 and TRBJ2-7; D is unclear. The CDR3 runs to 12 residues. Germline CDR1 is SEHNR and CDR2 is FQNEAQ (reference sequence). The CDR3 region is CSSSLDGHEQYF. CDR3 coding DNA: TGTTCCAGCAGCTTAGACGGTCACGAGCAGTACTTC.

Details on this clone: One end of the junction is discordant with germline, which a read error may explain. The J gene is TRBJ2-5, the V gene TRBV7-9; no clear D. Per germline, CDR1 SEHNR and CDR2 FQNEAQ (reference sequence). The CDR3 is made up of 13 amino acids. The CDR3 spells CSSSLAYGETQYF. The CDR3 DNA reads TGTTCCAGCAGCTTAGCCTATGGAGAGACCCAGTACTTC.

V is TRBV19 and J is TRBJ2-7; tentatively, D is TRBD1 (7 bases). CDR3 length equals 14 residues. Germline V lookup: CDR1 LNHDA, CDR2 SQIVND (reference sequence). With 5 bases removed from V and 1 base from J, the gap between germline ends came to 12 bases. The CDR3 DNA reads as TGTGCCAGTAGTCCACAGGGGAGGTCCTACGAGCAGTACTTC. It yields the protein CASSPQGRSYEQYF.

The gene calls are TRBV6-1 and TRBJ2-7; D possibly corresponds to TRBD1 (6 bases). The germline gives CDR1 MNHNS, CDR2 SASEGT. There are 17 residues in the CDR3. Deletions cut 1 base from V and 4 bases from J, with 20 bases between. The CDR3 region is CASSEGNMWGQGYEQYF. The CDR3 bases are TGTGCCAGCAGTGAAGGGAATATGTGGGGACAAGGATACGAGCAGTACTTC.

The chain has TRBV6-6 and TRBJ1-2; 7 nucleotides agree with TRBD1. The CDR3 contains 14 residues. CDR1 and CDR2 from the germline V gene are MNHNY and SVGAGI (reference sequence). With V trimmed by 7 bases and J by 3 bases, 8 bases remained unmatched. The CDR3 spells CASTDGGGDYGYTF. CDR3 in DNA: TGTGCCAGCACCGACGGAGGGGGCGACTATGGCTACACCTTC.

V is TRBV6-5 and J is TRBJ1-2; D is perhaps TRBD1 (5 bases). The CDR3 sequence is 16 residues long. The germline V gene has CDR1 MNHEY and CDR2 SVGAGI. V lost 2 bases, J lost 4 bases, and 17 bases lay in between. The CDR3, as DNA: TGTGCCAGCAGTTACCGAAGGACGGGGGGAGGCTATGGCTACACCTTC. Its translation: CASSYRRTGGGYGYTF.

In DNA form, the CDR3 reads TGTGCCAGCAGGGCCGGGACAGTCATCCAAGAGACCCAGTACTTC. This gives the protein CASRAGTVIQETQYF. The chain employs TRBV2 and TRBJ2-5; 7 bases align to TRBD1. CDR1 and CDR2 (germline): SNHLY, FYNNEI. CDR3 length equals 15 residues. Trimming took 6 bases from V and 1 from J; bases not matched to a gene: 8.

The chain joins TRBV27 to TRBJ1-2, with 7 bases aligning to TRBD1. Germline V gives CDR1 MNHEY, CDR2 SMNVEV (reference sequence). CDR3 length equals 15 residues. V lost 3 bases to trimming and J lost 2 bases; unmatched junction nucleotides: 6. Here the CDR3 reads CASSFRQGLNYGYTF. The CDR3 DNA is TGTGCCAGCAGTTTCCGACAGGGTTTGAACTATGGCTACACCTTC.

Only a few counts were recorded for this clone. This rearrangement joins TRBV6-5 to TRBJ2-2, with D possibly being TRBD2 (6 bases). From germline, CDR1 is MNHEY and CDR2 SVGAGI. CDR3 length equals 12 residues. V lost 8 bases and J 4 bases, leaving 8 bases between the germline ends. CDR3 amino acids: CASRRGTGELFF. For the CDR3, the DNA is TGTGCCAGCCGGCGGGGCACCGGGGAGCTGTTTTTT.

The V gene is TRBV19, the J gene TRBJ2-1, with D possibly being TRBD2 (6 bases). Trimming shortened V by 5 bases and J by 7 bases, and 15 bases separated the two germline ends. This CDR3 spans 14 amino acids. CDR1 is LNHDA, CDR2 SQIVND, per germline (reference sequence). The DNA for the CDR3 is TGTGCCAGTAGTGATCGGGACTTAGGAAATGAGCAGTTCTTC. It codes for CASSDRDLGNEQFF.

The chain carries TRBV14 and TRBJ2-3, with D maybe TRBD2 (5 bases). Trimming pared 4 bases from V and 6 bases from J, leaving 14 bases between. The CDR3 sequence is 14 residues long. Germline V gene lookup returns CDR1 SGHDN and CDR2 FVKESK. The CDR3 region has the DNA TGTGCCAGCAGCCGAGACCCTAGCTCTGATACGCAGTATTTT. Its translation: CASSRDPSSDTQYF. Full variable domain (rest looked up from reference TRBV14 and TRBJ2-3): EAGVTQFPSHSVIEKGQTVTLRCDPISGHDNLYWYRRVMGKEIKFLLHFVKESKQDESGMPNNRFLAERTGGTYSTLKVQPAELEDSGVYFCASSRDPSSDTQYFGPGTRLTVL.

The chain combines TRBV5-6 with TRBJ2-1, with TRBD1 as a possible D gene (6 bases). CDR3 size: 17 residues. Germline V gene data show CDR1 as SGHDT and CDR2 as YYEEEE. Trimming stripped 5 bases from V and 3 bases from J, with 21 bases between. The CDR3 nucleotides read TGTGCCAGCAGTTGGGGACCGACAGGTAGGGGCTACAATGAGCAGTTCTTC. This translates into CASSWGPTGRGYNEQFF. Full variable domain (remainder filled in from reference TRBV5-6 and TRBJ2-1): DAGVTQSPTHLIKTRGQQVTLRCSPKSGHDTVSWYQQALGQGPQFIFQYYEEEERQRGNFPDRFSGHQFPNYSSELNVNALLLGDSALYLCASSWGPTGRGYNEQFFGPGTRLTVL.

The chain employs TRBV5-6 and TRBJ2-7; 9 bases are shared with TRBD1. The CDR3 contains 15 residues. The V gene's germline CDR1 is SGHDT and CDR2 YYEEEE. The ends lost 4 bases at V and 5 bases at J; junction bases unmatched: 10. This CDR3 reads CASSLKDRGRHEQYF. The CDR3 DNA is TGTGCCAGCAGCCTAAAGGACAGGGGCAGGCACGAGCAGTACTTC. The full variable domain, rest sourced from reference TRBV5-6 and TRBJ2-7, is DAGVTQSPTHLIKTRGQQVTLRCSPKSGHDTVSWYQQALGQGPQFIFQYYEEEERQRGNFPDRFSGHQFPNYSSELNVNALLLGDSALYLCASSLKDRGRHEQYFGPGTRLTVT.

This rearrangement joins TRBV9 to TRBJ2-3, with no clear D. There are 15 residues in the CDR3. CDR1 and CDR2 from the germline V gene are SGDLS and YYNGEE. V gave up 0 bases and J gave up 0 bases, with 8 bases separating them. The CDR3 spells CASSVVAASTDTQYF. CDR3 in DNA: TGTGCCAGCAGCGTAGTAGCAGCTAGCACAGATACGCAGTATTTT.

In its sample, this clone was seen once. The chain is built from TRBV16 and TRBJ2-7; 10 bases map to TRBD1. The ends lost 0 bases at V and 7 bases at J; junction bases unmatched: 6. The CDR3 runs to 15 residues. Germline V gives CDR1 KGHSY, CDR2 FQNENV. In DNA, the CDR3 is TGTGCCAGCAGCCAATCGGGGACAGGGGTTAAGGAGCAGTACTTC. Its translation: CASSQSGTGVKEQYF. Full variable domain (rest looked up from reference TRBV16 and TRBJ2-7): GEEVAQTPKHLVRGEGQKAKLYCAPIKGHSYVFWYQQVLKNEFKFLISFQNENVFDETGMPKERFSAKCLPNSPCSLEIQATKLEDSAVYFCASSQSGTGVKEQYFGPGTRLTVT.

The rearrangement joins TRBV30 to TRBJ1-6; D is unresolved. The V end lost 5 bases, the J end lost 0 bases, and 8 bases lay between the germline ends. The CDR3 covers 14 residues. The germline gives CDR1 GTSNPN, CDR2 SVGIG (reference sequence). As DNA, the CDR3 is TGTGCCTGGTCCTCGGGCTCCTATAATTCACCCCTCCACTTT. Translation gives CAWSSGSYNSPLHF.

V is TRBV19 and J is TRBJ2-5; tentatively, D is TRBD2 (6 bases). The CDR3 consists of 16 residues. Trimming cost V 4 bases and J 6 bases, with 21 bases left between them. Germline CDR1 reads LNHDA; CDR2 reads SQIVND (reference sequence). Here the CDR3 DNA reads TGTGCCAGTAGTAGAGGATTTTCTCGGGGGACGAAGACCCAGTACTTC. Translated: CASSRGFSRGTKTQYF.

The chain uses TRBV5-1 and TRBJ2-5, with TRBD1 matching 7 bases. V dropped 0 bases and J dropped 4; count of bases not matched to a gene: 0. CDR3 size: 13 residues. The germline V gene encodes CDR1 SGHRS and CDR2 YFSETQ. The CDR3 coding sequence is TGCGCCAGCAGCTTGGGACAGGGAGAGACCCAGTACTTC. Amino acids: CASSLGQGETQYF.

In this sample, this clone turned up a few times. The V and J genes are TRBV18 and TRBJ1-1; TRBD1 matches at 9 bases. CDR3 length: 15 amino acids. The germline V gene has CDR1 KGHSH and CDR2 LQKENI. The junction had 4 bases not matched to a gene; V was cut back by 0 bases and J by 5 bases. The CDR3 here is CASSPPGQGGTEAFF. CDR3 coding DNA: TGTGCCAGCTCACCACCGGGACAGGGCGGAACTGAAGCTTTCTTT.

The V and J genes are TRBV6-1 and TRBJ1-2; D is unclear. The CDR3 is made up of 17 amino acids. V dropped 0 bases and J dropped 4 bases, with 18 bases sitting between them. Looked up from germline, CDR1 is MNHNS and CDR2 is SASEGT. The chain's CDR3 is CASSEAEGEGQRYGYTF. DNA of the CDR3: TGTGCCAGCAGTGAAGCGGAAGGAGAGGGCCAGCGCTATGGCTACACCTTC.